This passage covers 14 T cell receptor beta chains from one sample sequenced in a study of blood T cell repertoires in COVID-19. Using immunoSEQ multiplex PCR, the repertoire was profiled, and TCRdb retains in-frame clones only, with some absent. This sample yields 55,000 to 80,000 clones, of which 92% are seen a single time; approximately 6.2% belongs to the top ten. The sequenced sample consisted of peripheral blood. The receptors originated from a human donor in a cohort sampled during active COVID-19.

This clone was seen just once. The V gene is TRBV3-1 (or the pseudogene TRBV3-2), the J gene TRBJ2-1; no reliable D call. Germline V gene data show CDR1 as LGHDT and CDR2 as YNNKEL (reference sequence). CDR3 length: 11 residues. Trimming pared 3 bases from V and 7 bases from J, leaving 4 bases between. CDR3 sequence reads: CASSQRNEQFF. The CDR3 DNA sequence: TGTGCCAGCAGCCAGAGGAATGAGCAGTTCTTC.

This rearrangement joins TRBV19 to TRBJ2-1; possible D gene TRBD1, 6 bases. Trimming removed 3 bases at V and 1 base at J, with 13 bases between. This CDR3 region has 16 residues. Germline V CDR1 and CDR2: LNHDA, SQIVND (reference sequence). Here the CDR3 DNA reads TGTGCCAGTAGTATGGGGAGAGGACAGTCCTACAATGAGCAGTTCTTC. This codes for CASSMGRGQSYNEQFF.

The chain couples TRBV15 to TRBJ1-2, with D possibly matching TRBD1 (5 bases). Trimming removed 4 bases at V and 2 bases at J, with 8 bases between. Looked up from germline, CDR1 is LNHNV and CDR2 is YYDKDF (reference sequence). CDR3 length: 13 amino acids. Here the CDR3 reads CATSKGVNYGYTF. The DNA for the CDR3 is TGTGCCACCAGCAAAGGGGTGAACTATGGCTACACCTTC.

This chain uses TRBV7-2 with TRBJ2-3, with 7 bases lining up with TRBD2. CDR3 size: 14 residues. V gave up 3 bases and J gave up 3 bases; unmatched junction bases: 3. Germline V gives CDR1 SGHTA, CDR2 FQGNSA. The CDR3 protein is CASSFGGFTDTQYF. CDR3 DNA: TGTGCCAGCAGCTTCGGGGGGTTTACAGATACGCAGTATTTT.

The chain is built from TRBV30 and TRBJ1-1; D remains unclear. V lost 2 bases and J lost 2, with 9 bases in between. Germline CDR1 is GTSNPN and CDR2 is SVGIG (reference sequence). This CDR3 is built from 13 residues. The CDR3 DNA reads as TGTGCCTGGAGTTCTGCACTAAACACTGAAGCTTTCTTT. Residues: CAWSSALNTEAFF.

The rearrangement uses TRBV30 and TRBJ1-2; D is uncertain. Deletions cut 0 bases from V and 2 bases from J, with 10 bases between. Germline assignment: CDR1 GTSNPN and CDR2 SVGIG (reference sequence). The CDR3 covers 14 residues. The CDR3 DNA sequence: TGTGCCTGGAGTGTACGCGGGAGAAACTATGGCTACACCTTC. Translated, it gives CAWSVRGRNYGYTF.

V is TRBV13 and J is TRBJ1-2; D is ambiguous. Trimming cost V 5 bases and J 7 bases, with 14 bases left between them. There are 13 residues in the CDR3. The V gene's germline CDR1 is PRHDT and CDR2 FYEKMQ (reference sequence). In DNA form, the CDR3 reads TGTGCCAGCAGCAAACGAGGGCCATTTGGCTACACCTTC. This translates into CASSKRGPFGYTF.

This sequence joins TRBV7-9 and TRBJ1-2, with 9 bases fitting TRBD1. The CDR3 extends over 16 amino acids. Germline V lookup: CDR1 SEHNR, CDR2 FQNEAQ (reference sequence). J lost 6 bases, V lost 6 bases, and 14 bases had no gene match. CDR3 sequence reads: CASSSPTGTGYHGYTF. The CDR3 DNA sequence: TGTGCCAGCAGTTCTCCAACCGGGACAGGGTATCATGGCTACACCTTC.

The chain carries TRBV2 and TRBJ1-2; D ambiguous. The CDR3 totals 13 residues. Trimming removed 8 bases at V and 8 bases at J, with 18 bases between. Germline V gene data show CDR1 as SNHLY and CDR2 as FYNNEI. In nucleotides, the CDR3 is TGTGCCAGCCAACTGGCCGGAAGCAGGGGCTACACCTTC. The encoded protein is CASQLAGSRGYTF.

This chain uses TRBV7-9 with TRBJ2-2; weak D call: TRBD1 (5 bases). The germline V gene encodes CDR1 SEHNR and CDR2 FQNEAQ (reference sequence). This CDR3 contains 16 residues. V was cut by 4 bases and J by 2 bases, with 14 bases left in between. CDR3 residues: CASSSTVQDNTGELFF. The CDR3, as DNA: TGTGCCAGCAGCTCGACAGTCCAGGATAACACCGGGGAGCTGTTTTTT.

This clone occurred once. The chain couples TRBV14 to TRBJ2-7, with 10 bases matching TRBD2. V dropped 4 bases and J dropped 7; count of bases not matched to a gene: 13. This CDR3 spans 16 amino acids. Germline V CDR1 and CDR2: SGHDN, FVKESK. CDR3 in DNA: TGTGCCAGCAGCCGGTCCTTAGCGGGAGGAGTTCGGGAGCAGTACTTC. The encoded protein is CASSRSLAGGVREQYF.

The chain couples TRBV7-9 to TRBJ1-1; weak D call: TRBD1 (5 bases). Deletions cut 5 bases from V and 5 bases from J, with 21 bases between. The CDR3 contains 16 residues. Germline CDR1 reads SEHNR; CDR2 reads FQNEAQ (reference sequence). This CDR3 is CASSRPSREASTEAFF. The CDR3, as DNA: TGTGCCAGCAGCCGGCCGAGCAGGGAGGCTTCGACTGAAGCTTTCTTT.

The chain employs TRBV29-1 and TRBJ2-1; TRBD1 agrees at 12 bases. With V trimmed by 4 bases and J by 9 bases, 4 bases remained unmatched. The CDR3 covers 13 residues. CDR1 and CDR2 from the germline V gene are SQVTM and ANQGSEA. CDR3 amino acids: CSVVGTGGTEQFF. The CDR3 DNA reads TGCAGCGTTGTGGGGACAGGGGGCACTGAGCAGTTCTTC.

The CDR3 nucleotides are TGTGCCAGCAGCCAAGACCCGGGACTAAGAGAGACCCAGTACTTC. Protein product: CASSQDPGLRETQYF. The genes are TRBV4-2 and TRBJ2-5; 7 bases are shared with TRBD2. J gave up 4 bases and V 0 bases, and 5 bases lay outside the gene matches. Per the germline V gene, CDR1 is LGHNA and CDR2 is YNFKEQ. CDR3 length: 15 amino acids.